The 30 T cell receptor beta chains reported below all come from one sample, sequenced in a study of blood T cell repertoires in COVID-19. Profiling relied on immunoSEQ multiplex PCR, and the TCRdb table lists in-frame clones only, not all of them. The repertoire holds about 170,000 clones, with around 80% as singletons. Sequencing was performed on peripheral blood. These TCRs come from a woman between 65 and 79 years old who had recovered from COVID-19.

The chain joins TRBV19 to TRBJ1-3; no clear D gene. This CDR3 has 11 amino acids. The V gene lost 10 bases and the J gene lost 0 bases, with 4 bases spanning the gap. Germline CDR1 is LNHDA and CDR2 is SQIVND (reference sequence). The CDR3 DNA is TGTGCCACCTACTCTGGAAACACCATATATTTT. Translating it yields CATYSGNTIYF.

A few counts support this clone. The chain recombines TRBV15 with TRBJ2-7, with 7 bases fitting TRBD2. The CDR3 contains 14 residues. V lost 4 bases and J lost 2; bases outside the gene matches: 5. From germline, CDR1 is LNHNV and CDR2 YYDKDF (reference sequence). CDR3 coding DNA: TGTGCCACCAGCACCAAGCGGGGAACCTACGAGCAGTACTTC. It is translated as CATSTKRGTYEQYF.

This clone has just a few counts. The V call is TRBV7-2, the J call TRBJ1-5; D is perhaps TRBD1 (5 bases). CDR3 length: 15 amino acids. Germline V gene sequence: CDR1 SGHTA, CDR2 FQGNSA. Trimming left V 5 bases short and J 1 base short, with 12 bases between. The DNA of the CDR3 is TGTGCCAGCAGCCTAAGGGGTGCGAGCAATCAGCCCCAGCATTTT. It encodes CASSLRGASNQPQHF.

V and J are TRBV3-1 (or the pseudogene TRBV3-2) and TRBJ2-5, with D hard to call. The V gene lost 2 bases and the J gene lost 5 bases, with 6 bases spanning the gap. Germline V gives CDR1 LGHDT, CDR2 YNNKEL (reference sequence). The CDR3 contains 12 residues. CDR3 DNA sequence: TGTGCCAGCAGCCAATTAGTTGAGACCCAGTACTTC. It yields the protein CASSQLVETQYF.

V is TRBV11-3 and J is TRBJ1-1; D gene uncertain. The length of the CDR3 is 12 residues. V was clipped by 2 bases and J by 7 bases, with 8 bases between them. Germline-derived CDR1 and CDR2 are SGHNT and YENEEA. The CDR3 DNA sequence: TGTGCCAGCAGCTTACGAACCGGTGAAGCTTTCTTT. As protein: CASSLRTGEAFF. Full variable domain (outside the CDR3, taken from reference TRBV11-3 and TRBJ1-1): EAGVVQSPRYKIIEKKQPVAFWCNPISGHNTLYWYLQNLGQGPELLIRYENEEAVDDSQLPKDRFSAERLKGVDSTLKIQPAELGDSAVYLCASSLRTGEAFFGQGTRLTVV.

The chain uses TRBV3-1 (or the pseudogene TRBV3-2) and TRBJ2-5, with TRBD1 matching 8 bases. J lost 1 base, V lost 4 bases, and 14 bases had no gene match. The CDR3 has 18 amino acids. CDR1 LGHDT and CDR2 YNNKEL come from the germline V gene (reference sequence). The DNA of the CDR3 is TGTGCCAGCAGCCCCAAGGGACCCAGGACAGGGCTCCAAGAGACCCAGTACTTC. Amino acids: CASSPKGPRTGLQETQYF.

The chain carries TRBV5-4 and TRBJ1-1, with unresolved D. This CDR3 has 14 residues. Germline CDR1 SGHNT, CDR2 YYREEE (reference sequence). Trimming shortened V by 4 bases and J by 1 base, and 11 bases separated the two germline ends. The CDR3 DNA sequence: TGTGCCAGCAGCCGGAGGGAGGGGAACACTGAAGCTTTCTTT. It is translated as CASSRREGNTEAFF.

The V and J genes are TRBV7-9 and TRBJ2-4; 8 nucleotides align to TRBD2. V was pared by 5 bases and J by 5 bases, with 8 bases of the junction left unmatched. The CDR3 runs 15 residues. CDR1 is SEHNR, CDR2 FQNEAQ, per germline (reference sequence). The CDR3, as DNA: TGTGCCAGCAGCACCCCCGGACTAGCAGAAAACATTCAGTACTTC. Protein: CASSTPGLAENIQYF.

The genes are TRBV6-6 and TRBJ2-5; the match to TRBD1 covers 8 bases. CDR1 and CDR2 from the germline V gene are MNHNY and SVGAGI (reference sequence). Losses at the gene ends were 2 bases for V and 3 bases for J; bases not matched to a gene: 5. This CDR3 spans 15 amino acids. In nucleotides, the CDR3 is TGTGCCAGCAGTTACGGCCCAGGGGGCAAAGAGACCCAGTACTTC. It encodes CASSYGPGGKETQYF.

The chain has TRBV6-5 and TRBJ1-5, with D maybe TRBD1 (5 bases). V was trimmed by 4 bases and J by 7 bases, leaving 11 bases between them. The germline CDR1 and CDR2 sequences are MNHEY and SVGAGI. The CDR3 totals 13 residues. This CDR3 reads CASSSAGSQPQHF. The CDR3 coding sequence is TGTGCCAGCAGTTCGGCAGGGTCCCAGCCCCAGCATTTT.

This chain uses TRBV11-2 with TRBJ2-7, with D maybe TRBD2 (5 bases). The V gene lost 8 bases and the J gene lost 2 bases, with 13 bases spanning the gap. In germline, CDR1 is SGHAT, CDR2 FQNNGV. This CDR3 comprises 13 residues. The CDR3 coding sequence is TGTGCCAGCCGTCCGGCGGGTACCTACGAGCAGTACTTC. Its translation is CASRPAGTYEQYF.

The chain carries TRBV19 and TRBJ2-1; TRBD1 matches 7 bases. The CDR3 is 15 amino acids. Germline-derived CDR1 and CDR2 are LNHDA and SQIVND (reference sequence). V trimming: 3 bases; J trimming: 0 bases; junction bases outside the gene matches: 2. CDR3 protein: CASSIRDSSYNEQFF. CDR3 nucleotide sequence: TGTGCCAGTAGTATCCGGGACAGCTCCTACAATGAGCAGTTCTTC.

The table lists this clone with a few counts. This chain joins TRBV11-2 and TRBJ2-3, with 7 bases that match TRBD1. Per germline, CDR1 SGHAT and CDR2 FQNNGV. The CDR3 has 15 residues. Germline trimming cut 6 bases from V and 0 bases from J; bases unmatched to any gene: 6. CDR3 region: CASRPTGTSTDTQYF. The CDR3 DNA reads as TGTGCCAGCAGACCGACAGGGACAAGCACAGATACGCAGTATTTT.

CDR3: CSVEDSSGRVGYNEQFF. As DNA, the CDR3 is TGCAGCGTTGAAGATTCGAGCGGGAGGGTTGGATACAATGAGCAGTTCTTC. V is TRBV29-1 and J is TRBJ2-1, with 10 positions matching TRBD2. V was pared by 0 bases and J by 4 bases, with 9 bases of the junction left unmatched. Germline CDR1 and CDR2: SQVTM and ANQGSEA. The CDR3 is 17 residues long.

The J gene is TRBJ1-2, the V gene TRBV7-2, with D possibly TRBD1 on 5 matching bases. Germline CDR1 and CDR2: SGHTA and FQGNSA. The V end lost 5 bases, the J end lost 4 bases, and 14 bases lay between the germline ends. The CDR3 is 14 residues long. DNA of the CDR3: TGTGCCAGCAGCACCCGGGGAGGGACCTATGGCTACACCTTC. Encoded protein: CASSTRGGTYGYTF. The full variable domain, in which reference TRBV7-2 and TRBJ1-2 provide the parts outside the CDR3, is GAGVSQSPSNKVTEKGKDVELRCDPISGHTALYWYRQSLGQGLEFLIYFQGNSAPDKSGLPSDRFSAERTGGSVSTLTIQRTQQEDSAVYLCASSTRGGTYGYTFGSGTRLTVV.

The CDR3 region has the DNA TGTGCCAGCAGCTTATGGGGGGGGACCACTGAAGCTTTCTTT. Residues: CASSLWGGTTEAFF. The chain employs TRBV7-2 and TRBJ1-1; D perhaps matches TRBD1 (5 bases). V shed 2 bases and J shed 4 bases, with 11 bases lying between them. This CDR3 spans 14 amino acids. Germline values: CDR1 SGHTA, CDR2 FQGNSA.

CDR3 region: CASSEGGRAEQYF. CDR3 bases: TGTGCCAGCAGTGAGGGCGGGCGGGCCGAGCAGTACTTC. The chain joins TRBV6-2 or TRBV6-3 to TRBJ2-7; D might be TRBD2 (5 bases). V was trimmed by 5 bases and J by 6 bases, leaving 14 bases between them. CDR1 is MNHEY and CDR2 is SVGEGT in the germline V gene. This CDR3 comprises 13 residues.

This sequence joins TRBV18 and TRBJ2-7; TRBD2 is a possible D gene (6 bases). Between the trimmed V and J ends, which lost 6 bases and 7 bases, there was a span of 19 bases. Germline V gives CDR1 KGHSH, CDR2 LQKENI. The CDR3 is 14 residues long. The CDR3 nucleotides read TGTGCCAGCTCCCCAATACTCCAAGGAGGGGAGCAGTACTTC. It translates to CASSPILQGGEQYF.

This clone appeared once. V gene TRBV28 combines with J gene TRBJ2-2, with 7 bases aligning to TRBD2. The CDR3 consists of 13 residues. CDR1 MDHEN and CDR2 SYDVKM come from the germline V gene. The V segment lost 6 bases and the J segment 6 bases; nucleotides outside the gene matches: 4. CDR3: CASRPAGAGELFF. The CDR3 nucleotides read TGTGCCAGCAGGCCCGCGGGGGCCGGGGAGCTGTTTTTT.

This clone was observed a single time. The gene calls are TRBV29-1 and TRBJ1-4, with 8 bases that match TRBD1. The V gene end was trimmed by 6 bases and the J gene end by 4 bases; junction bases not matched to a gene: 7. This CDR3 comprises 14 residues. CDR1 is SQVTM, CDR2 ANQGSEA, per germline. In nucleotides, the CDR3 is TGCAGCGTAGGACAGGGTTTGAGTAATGAAAAACTGTTTTTT. Protein: CSVGQGLSNEKLFF.

The chain employs TRBV11-3 and TRBJ2-1, with D maybe TRBD2 (6 bases). The CDR3 sequence is 14 residues long. CDR1 SGHNT and CDR2 YENEEA come from the germline V gene. V lost 0 bases and J 12 bases, leaving 15 bases between the germline ends. This CDR3 reads CASSLDPGGSRQFF. The CDR3 bases are TGTGCCAGCAGCTTAGATCCTGGAGGGAGTCGGCAGTTCTTC.

J is TRBJ2-5 and V is TRBV4-3; 7 bases line up with TRBD1. The V and J ends lost 0 bases and 4 bases, in that order; junction bases with no gene match: 5. Germline V gene lookup returns CDR1 LGHNA and CDR2 YSLEER. CDR3 length: 15 residues. CDR3 sequence: CASSQDDRDGETQYF. The CDR3, as DNA: TGCGCCAGCAGCCAAGATGACAGGGACGGAGAGACCCAGTACTTC.

This rearrangement joins TRBV9 to TRBJ2-3; 10 bases align to TRBD2. The V gene's germline CDR1 is SGDLS and CDR2 YYNGEE. There are 16 residues in the CDR3. With V trimmed by 0 bases and J by 4 bases, 5 bases remained unmatched. For the CDR3, the DNA is TGTGCCAGCAGCGTAGGGACTAGCGGCACGCCAGATACGCAGTATTTT. Protein product: CASSVGTSGTPDTQYF.

This clone was found a few times. The chain recombines TRBV27 with TRBJ2-1; the D gene is possibly TRBD2 (7 bases). This CDR3 region has 16 residues. V was pared by 5 bases and J by 2 bases, with 16 bases between. Germline V CDR1 and CDR2: MNHEY, SMNVEV (reference sequence). The CDR3 region is CASSQGGGATYNEQFF. The CDR3 DNA reads as TGTGCCAGCAGTCAAGGTGGGGGGGCTACCTACAATGAGCAGTTCTTC.

The V call is TRBV5-1, the J call TRBJ1-5; D perhaps matches TRBD1 (6 bases). V lost 4 bases, J lost 4 bases, and 12 bases lay in between. CDR3 length: 14 amino acids. CDR1 SGHRS and CDR2 YFSETQ come from the germline V gene. In DNA, the CDR3 is TGCGCCAGCAGCACCGGGACACCGAATCAGCCCCAGCATTTT. This gives the protein CASSTGTPNQPQHF.

The CDR3 DNA reads TGTGCCAGCAGCGGGTCCCCGCAGGGGGATCAGCCCCAGCATTTT. Its translation is CASSGSPQGDQPQHF. The chain joins TRBV9 to TRBJ1-5; 7 bases agree with TRBD1. The CDR3 length is 15 residues. V shed 3 bases and J 5 bases; nucleotides not matched to a gene: 8. From germline, CDR1 is SGDLS and CDR2 YYNGEE.

This chain's CDR3 is CASSPAGYEQYF. In DNA form, the CDR3 reads TGTGCCAGCAGCCCTGCGGGCTACGAGCAGTACTTC. The genes are TRBV11-2 and TRBJ2-7; the D gene is possibly TRBD2 (5 bases). CDR3 size: 12 residues. Trimming took 5 bases from V and 3 from J, leaving 8 bases between them. Germline V gene data show CDR1 as SGHAT and CDR2 as FQNNGV.

This clone was detected only once. This chain links TRBV10-2 with TRBJ1-6; 11 nucleotides agree with TRBD1. CDR3 size: 16 residues. J gave up 10 bases and V 3 bases, and 8 bases lay outside the gene matches. Germline V lookup: CDR1 WSHSY, CDR2 SAAADI. This CDR3 reads CASSDSGQGARSPLHF. The CDR3 DNA reads as TGCGCCAGCAGTGATTCCGGACAGGGGGCGAGGTCACCCCTCCACTTT.

The chain links TRBV19 to TRBJ2-3; D gene uncertain. The CDR3 runs to 13 residues. The V and J ends lost 1 base and 2 bases respectively, with 4 bases between them. CDR1 LNHDA and CDR2 SQIVND come from the germline V gene (reference sequence). The CDR3 is CASSIAHTDTQYF. CDR3 nucleotides: TGTGCCAGTAGTATAGCCCACACAGATACGCAGTATTTT.

This clone was detected only once. V and J are TRBV5-8 and TRBJ2-5; 10 bases line up with TRBD1. Germline loops: CDR1 SGHTS, CDR2 YDEGEE. The CDR3 is 14 residues long. With 4 bases clipped from V and 4 bases from J, the junction kept 4 bases outside the gene matches. DNA of the CDR3: TGTGCCAGCAGCCCCGGACAGGGGGGAGAGACCCAGTACTTC. Translation: CASSPGQGGETQYF.